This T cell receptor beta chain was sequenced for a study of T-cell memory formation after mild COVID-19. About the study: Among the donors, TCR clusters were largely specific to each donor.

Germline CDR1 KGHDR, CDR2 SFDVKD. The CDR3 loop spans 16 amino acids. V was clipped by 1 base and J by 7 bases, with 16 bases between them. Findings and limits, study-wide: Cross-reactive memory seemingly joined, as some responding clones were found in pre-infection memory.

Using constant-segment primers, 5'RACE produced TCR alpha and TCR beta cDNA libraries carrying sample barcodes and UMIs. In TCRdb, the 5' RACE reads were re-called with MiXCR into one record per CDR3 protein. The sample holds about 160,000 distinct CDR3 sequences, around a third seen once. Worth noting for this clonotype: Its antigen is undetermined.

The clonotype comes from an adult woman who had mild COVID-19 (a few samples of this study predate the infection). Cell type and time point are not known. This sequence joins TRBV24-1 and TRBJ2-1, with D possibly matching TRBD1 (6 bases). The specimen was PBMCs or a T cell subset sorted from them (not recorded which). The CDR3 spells CATSDFLPGEMNEQFF. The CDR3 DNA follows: TGTGCCACCAGTGATTTCTTGCCAGGGGAAATGAATGAGCAGTTCTTC.